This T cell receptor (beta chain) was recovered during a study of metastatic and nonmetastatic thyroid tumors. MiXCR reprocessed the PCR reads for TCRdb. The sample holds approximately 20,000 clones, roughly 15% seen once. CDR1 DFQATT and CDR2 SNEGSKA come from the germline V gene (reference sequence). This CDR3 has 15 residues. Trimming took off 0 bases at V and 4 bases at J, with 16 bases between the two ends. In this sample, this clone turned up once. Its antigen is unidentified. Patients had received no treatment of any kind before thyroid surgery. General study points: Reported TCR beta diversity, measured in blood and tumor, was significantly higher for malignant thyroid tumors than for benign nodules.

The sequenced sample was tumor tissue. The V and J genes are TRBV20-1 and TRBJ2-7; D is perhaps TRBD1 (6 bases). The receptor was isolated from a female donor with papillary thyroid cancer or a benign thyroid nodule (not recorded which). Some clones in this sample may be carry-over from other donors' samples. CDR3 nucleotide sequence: TGCAGTGCTAGAGAGTCCAGGGGTCTTGGGTACGAGCAGTACTTC. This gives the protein CSARESRGLGYEQYF.